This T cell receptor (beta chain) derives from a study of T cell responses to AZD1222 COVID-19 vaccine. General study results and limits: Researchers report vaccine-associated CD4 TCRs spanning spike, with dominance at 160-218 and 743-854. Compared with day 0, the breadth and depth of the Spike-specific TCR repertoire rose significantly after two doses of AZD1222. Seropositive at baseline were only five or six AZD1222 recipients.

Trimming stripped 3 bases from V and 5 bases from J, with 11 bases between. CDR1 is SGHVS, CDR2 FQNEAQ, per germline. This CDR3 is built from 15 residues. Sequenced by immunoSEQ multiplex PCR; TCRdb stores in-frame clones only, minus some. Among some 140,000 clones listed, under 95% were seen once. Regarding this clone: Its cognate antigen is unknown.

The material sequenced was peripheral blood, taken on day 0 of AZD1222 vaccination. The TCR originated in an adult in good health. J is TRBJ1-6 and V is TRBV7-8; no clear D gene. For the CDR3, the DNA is TGTGCCAGCAGCTTTGGCTCGGGGAATAATTCACCCCTCCACTTT. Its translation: CASSFGSGNNSPLHF.